Shown below are 27 T cell receptor beta chains from a single sample sequenced in a study of blood T cell repertoires in COVID-19. The table came from immunoSEQ multiplex PCR; TCRdb's copy has only in-frame clones and leaves some out. The table includes about 170,000 clones, approximately 86% detected once. The sequenced material came from peripheral blood. The receptors stem from a woman aged 40 to 49 with COVID-19, enrolled during active disease.

This clone occurred many times. This chain connects TRBV3-1 (or the pseudogene TRBV3-2) to TRBJ2-5; the D gene is possibly TRBD2 (6 bases). The germline V gene has CDR1 LGHDT and CDR2 YNNKEL (reference sequence). Trimming took off 4 bases at V and 2 bases at J, with 11 bases between the two ends. The CDR3 contains 14 residues. The CDR3 DNA follows: TGTGCCAGCAGCCCTCTGCTAGCGCAAGAGACCCAGTACTTC. This gives the protein CASSPLLAQETQYF.

This CDR3 reads CASSDRDRGHQNSGANVLTF. The CDR3 DNA is TGTGCCAGCAGCGACCGGGACAGGGGGCACCAAAACTCTGGGGCCAACGTCCTGACTTTC. J is TRBJ2-6 and V is TRBV9, with 12 bases lining up with TRBD1. V lost 3 bases, J lost 0 bases, and 10 bases stayed unmatched. From germline, CDR1 is SGDLS and CDR2 YYNGEE. The length of the CDR3 is 20 residues.

This clone has a handful of counts. The genes are TRBV19 and TRBJ1-1, with D tentatively TRBD1 (6 bases). Per the germline V gene, CDR1 is LNHDA and CDR2 is SQIVND (reference sequence). The CDR3 consists of 15 residues. The V end was cut by 4 bases, the J end by 4 bases, with 16 bases between. CDR3 DNA sequence: TGTGCCAGTAGTACAGAACAGGGTACCGGCACTGAAGCTTTCTTT. As protein: CASSTEQGTGTEAFF.

The sample holds a few counts of this clone. The identical CDR3 is also encoded by other nucleotide sequences in the sample. The CDR3 sequence: CASSLSGGAETQYF. The DNA for the CDR3 is TGTGCCAGCAGCTTGAGCGGGGGGGCGGAGACCCAGTACTTC. V and J are TRBV7-3 and TRBJ2-5; 10 bases align to TRBD2. The CDR3 length is 14 residues. J gave up 5 bases and V 3 bases, and 3 bases lay outside the gene matches. CDR1 is SGHTA, CDR2 FQGTGA, per germline.

The chain recombines TRBV28 with TRBJ2-7; 9 bases line up with TRBD2. V lost 7 bases to trimming and J lost 6 bases; unmatched junction nucleotides: 13. The CDR3 contains 15 residues. CDR1 and CDR2 (germline): MDHEN, SYDVKM. This chain's CDR3 is CASTSGGRAVSEQYF. As DNA, the CDR3 is TGTGCCAGCACCTCGGGCGGGAGGGCCGTCTCCGAGCAGTACTTC.

This clone was detected only a few times. This chain joins TRBV9 and TRBJ1-1; maybe TRBD1 (5 bases). The V end lost 6 bases, the J end lost 4 bases, and 19 bases lay between the germline ends. The CDR3 is 15 amino acids. Germline assignment: CDR1 SGDLS and CDR2 YYNGEE. This chain's CDR3 is CASNLYGEGSTEAFF. The CDR3, as DNA: TGTGCCAGCAACCTCTATGGGGAGGGGAGCACTGAAGCTTTCTTT.

The chain uses TRBV3-1 (or the pseudogene TRBV3-2) and TRBJ2-4; 8 bases agree with TRBD2. Germline values: CDR1 LGHDT, CDR2 YNNKEL (reference sequence). CDR3 length: 11 residues. J was trimmed by 11 bases and V by 4 bases; bases with no gene match: 1. The CDR3 loop reads CASSPGGVQYF. CDR3 nucleotides: TGTGCCAGCAGCCCGGGAGGGGTTCAGTACTTC.

This chain uses TRBV6-6 with TRBJ2-7; TRBD2 might be the D (5 bases). Trimming removed 5 bases from V and 1 base from J, with 15 bases in between. The CDR3 contains 15 residues. The V gene's germline CDR1 is MNHNY and CDR2 SVGAGI (reference sequence). The DNA of the CDR3 is TGTGCCAGCAGTGCTATAGCGCAAACTTCCTACGAGCAGTACTTC. Its translation is CASSAIAQTSYEQYF.

This clone was counted a single time. The V and J genes are TRBV4-2 and TRBJ2-7, with 9 bases lining up with TRBD2. The trim removed 0 bases at V and 8 bases at J, leaving 8 bases unmatched. The germline gives CDR1 LGHNA, CDR2 YNFKEQ. CDR3 length: 15 residues. CDR3 in amino acids: CASSQDPSGKVKQYF. Written as DNA, the CDR3 is TGTGCCAGCAGCCAAGATCCTAGCGGGAAAGTAAAGCAGTACTTC.

This chain connects TRBV5-1 to TRBJ1-2; maybe TRBD1 (5 bases). V was cut by 2 bases and J by 3 bases, with 8 bases left in between. Germline CDR1 is SGHRS and CDR2 is YFSETQ. The CDR3 runs to 13 residues. CDR3 DNA sequence: TGCGCCAGCAGCTTAGGACAAGACTATGGCTACACCTTC. Translated: CASSLGQDYGYTF.

The CDR3 region has the DNA TGTGCCAGCAGCTTGTCCCCCCGCACCCAGGGACTAGCGGGAGACGAGCAGTACTTC. Translating gives CASSLSPRTQGLAGDEQYF. The V gene is TRBV5-5, the J gene TRBJ2-7; 14 bases agree with TRBD2. Germline V lookup: CDR1 SGHKS, CDR2 YYEKEE (reference sequence). CDR3 length: 19 amino acids. V dropped 1 base and J dropped 5; count of bases not matched to a gene: 14.

The V and J genes are TRBV28 and TRBJ1-5; D uncertain. The germline V and J ends were trimmed by 6 bases and 4 bases, with 7 bases remaining between them. The CDR3 contains 12 residues. CDR1 and CDR2 (germline): MDHEN, SYDVKM. The CDR3 DNA is TGTGCCAGCAGACTCGGTAATCAGCCCCAGCATTTT. Translating gives CASRLGNQPQHF.

The CDR3 DNA is TGTGCTAGTGGTCTTGCGACAGGGTCAGGCACTGAAGCTTTCTTT. Protein product: CASGLATGSGTEAFF. The rearrangement joins TRBV12-5 to TRBJ1-1; 7 nucleotides agree with TRBD1. The germline V gene encodes CDR1 LGHNT and CDR2 FRNRAP. The CDR3 extends over 15 amino acids. With 5 bases clipped from V and 4 bases from J, the junction kept 10 bases outside the gene matches.

This clone was counted a single time. The chain is built from TRBV28 and TRBJ2-7, with D possibly TRBD2 on 6 matching bases. The CDR3 is 14 residues long. V was clipped by 2 bases and J by 1 base, with 9 bases between them. Germline CDR1 is MDHEN and CDR2 is SYDVKM. In DNA form, the CDR3 reads TGTGCCAGCAGTTTAGTTAGCGGATCCTACGAGCAGTACTTC. Protein product: CASSLVSGSYEQYF.

Comment on this clone: This sample also contains other DNA sequences that code for the same CDR3. This chain links TRBV10-3 with TRBJ1-1; D may be TRBD1 (6 bases). Per the germline V gene, CDR1 is ENHRY and CDR2 is SYGVKD. V lost 7 bases, J lost 0 bases, and 12 bases lay in between. The CDR3 contains 14 residues. The CDR3 sequence: CAITSDRMNTEAFF. The DNA for the CDR3 is TGTGCCATCACCTCAGACAGGATGAACACTGAAGCTTTCTTT.

J is TRBJ1-1 and V is TRBV6-1; TRBD1 aligns across 7 bases. There are 19 residues in the CDR3. Unmatched junction bases numbered 14, after V lost 0 bases and J lost 1 base. Germline assignment: CDR1 MNHNS and CDR2 SASEGT. The CDR3 here is CASSEAAPGGIGKNTEAFF. DNA of the CDR3: TGTGCCAGCAGTGAAGCTGCGCCAGGGGGTATCGGTAAGAACACTGAAGCTTTCTTT.

This clone has just a few counts. The J gene is TRBJ1-4, the V gene TRBV19; D is uncertain. The germline V gene encodes CDR1 LNHDA and CDR2 SQIVND (reference sequence). The CDR3 totals 14 residues. Trimming stripped 4 bases from V and 0 bases from J, with 6 bases between. This chain's CDR3 is CASSTFATNEKLFF. The CDR3 nucleotides are TGTGCCAGTAGTACTTTTGCAACTAATGAAAAACTGTTTTTT.

The chain has TRBV28 and TRBJ2-1; 7 bases match TRBD2. V gave up 5 bases and J gave up 3 bases; unmatched junction bases: 7. The CDR3 has 15 residues. CDR1 and CDR2 (germline): MDHEN, SYDVKM. CDR3 amino acids: CASSPAGPYYNEQFF. Written as DNA, the CDR3 is TGTGCCAGCAGTCCAGCGGGGCCCTACTACAATGAGCAGTTCTTC.

For this clone: A junction boundary mismatches the germline segment, possibly from a read error. J is TRBJ2-1 and V is TRBV19; TRBD2 matches 10 bases. The CDR3 runs 13 residues. The V gene's germline CDR1 is LNHDA and CDR2 SQIVND (reference sequence). The CDR3 nucleotides are TGTACCAGCCATAGCGGGGGGTTGAATGAGCAGTTCTTC. Translated: CTSHSGGLNEQFF. The full variable domain, rest sourced from reference TRBV19 and TRBJ2-1, is DGGITQSPKYLFRKEGQNVTLSCEQNLNHDAMYWYRQDPGQGLRLIYYSQIVNDFQKGDIAEGYSVSREKKESFPLTVTSAQKNPTAFYLCTSHSGGLNEQFFGPGTRLTVL.

The rearrangement uses TRBV10-3 and TRBJ1-3; the D gene is possibly TRBD1 (5 bases). Per the germline V gene, CDR1 is ENHRY and CDR2 is SYGVKD. V gave up 0 bases and J gave up 2 bases, with 17 bases separating them. The CDR3 is made up of 18 amino acids. The CDR3 loop reads CAISESTSARVTGNTIYF. The CDR3, as DNA: TGTGCCATCAGTGAGTCGACCTCGGCCAGGGTAACTGGAAACACCATATATTTT.

V usage is TRBV4-1 and J usage is TRBJ1-6; no definite D call. The V end lost 6 bases, the J end lost 8 bases, and 11 bases lay between the germline ends. Looked up from germline, CDR1 is MGHRA and CDR2 is YSYEKL. The CDR3 runs to 13 residues. CDR3 nucleotide sequence: TGCGCCAGCAGTTCGGGGTGGGATTCACCCCTCCACTTT. Translation: CASSSGWDSPLHF.

The rearrangement uses TRBV29-1 and TRBJ1-2; the D gene is possibly TRBD1 (6 bases). The V end lost 4 bases, the J end lost 4 bases, and 16 bases lay between the germline ends. The CDR3 totals 14 residues. Germline V gene data show CDR1 as SQVTM and CDR2 as ANQGSEA. The CDR3 sequence is CSVVQGMLSYGYTF. Here the CDR3 DNA reads TGCAGCGTTGTGCAGGGGATGTTGAGCTATGGCTACACCTTC.

V gene TRBV7-8 combines with J gene TRBJ1-2; unclear D gene. This CDR3 region has 16 residues. V shed 1 base and J shed 6 bases, with 18 bases lying between them. In germline, CDR1 is SGHVS, CDR2 FQNEAQ. CDR3: CASSLELDVARDGYTF. In DNA, the CDR3 is TGTGCCAGCAGCTTAGAATTAGATGTGGCACGGGATGGCTACACCTTC.

The chain has TRBV9 and TRBJ2-7; 8 bases are a match to TRBD1. V lost 4 bases, J lost 3 bases, and 12 bases stayed unmatched. This CDR3 is built from 16 residues. CDR1 is SGDLS and CDR2 is YYNGEE in the germline V gene. The CDR3 DNA is TGTGCCAGCAGCCCTGAGGGGGCAGGGGGCTTCTACGAGCAGTACTTC. This gives the protein CASSPEGAGGFYEQYF.

The genes are TRBV14 and TRBJ1-4; TRBD1 is a possible D gene (6 bases). Trimming cost V 2 bases and J 10 bases, with 17 bases left between them. The CDR3 is made up of 15 amino acids. Looked up from germline, CDR1 is SGHDN and CDR2 is FVKESK. The CDR3 is CASSQLGTPTAKLFF. For the CDR3, the DNA is TGTGCCAGCAGCCAATTGGGGACACCTACTGCAAAACTGTTTTTT.

This chain links TRBV27 with TRBJ2-7, with 9 positions matching TRBD1. CDR1 is MNHEY and CDR2 is SMNVEV in the germline V gene (reference sequence). After removal of 6 bases from V and 4 bases from J, the junction contained 13 bases not matched to a gene. CDR3 length: 16 amino acids. The chain's CDR3 is CASSPRSAQGAYEQYF. In DNA, the CDR3 is TGTGCCAGCAGCCCCAGATCGGCACAGGGGGCTTACGAGCAGTACTTC.

This clone was counted a few times. The CDR3 region is CSVAAGLGDYEQYF. The DNA of the CDR3 is TGCAGCGTTGCCGCGGGACTAGGGGATTACGAGCAGTACTTC. The chain recombines TRBV29-1 with TRBJ2-7, with 8 positions matching TRBD2. This CDR3 comprises 14 residues. The J segment lost 4 bases and the V segment lost 4 bases, leaving 9 bases of the junction unmatched. CDR1 SQVTM and CDR2 ANQGSEA come from the germline V gene.